A selection of T cell receptor beta chains follows, all from one sample in a study of tumor-infiltrating lymphocytes in primary liver carcinoma. TCRdb re-analysed the multiplex PCR reads in MiXCR, keeping a single row per CDR3 protein. This sample has about 180,000 distinct CDR3 sequences, with about 60% found just once. The sample taken for sequencing was peripheral blood. These receptors were obtained from a man aged 35 to 55 with primary liver carcinoma and hepatitis B virus infection. Both conserved end residues are part of each CDR3. Each record gives: clone size, V gene, D gene, J gene, CDR3 protein, CDR3 DNA. The D gene is left open where the match is weak. Clone size appears in some rows only: once, few, many, or a class for an expanded clone.

-	TRBV5-6	-	TRBJ2-1	CASSLMVMAYNEQFF	TGTGCCAGCAGCTTGATGGTGATGGCCTACAATGAGCAGTTCTTC
few	TRBV6-5	-	TRBJ2-7	CATQAPNSYEQYF	TGTGCCACACAGGCCCCTAACTCCTACGAGCAGTACTTC
-	TRBV11-1	-	TRBJ2-5	CASSLILETQYF	TGTGCCAGCAGCCTCATCTTGGAGACCCAGTACTTC
few	TRBV12-3/TRBV12-4	-	TRBJ2-7	CASSLSVSYEQYF	TGTGCCAGCAGTTTATCGGTATCCTACGAGCAGTACTTC
once	TRBV11-2	-	TRBJ1-1	CASSLGYSNTEAFF	TGTGCCAGCAGCTTAGGATACTCTAACACTGAAGCTTTCTTT
-	TRBV5-1	TRBD2	TRBJ2-5	CASSTSLAGDSETQYF	TGCGCCAGCAGCACTTCACTAGCGGGAGACTCAGAGACCCAGTACTTC
few	TRBV29-1	TRBD2	TRBJ2-7	CSVGGGSGSYEQYF	TGCAGCGTTGGGGGAGGTAGCGGGAGTTACGAGCAGTACTTC
once	TRBV28	TRBD2	TRBJ2-7	CASSLAGLALEQYF	TGTGCCAGCAGTTTAGCAGGACTAGCGCTCGAACAGTACTTC
-	TRBV14	-	TRBJ2-5	CASSWGRQETQYF	TGTGCCAGCAGCTGGGGCAGGCAAGAGACCCAGTACTTC
once	TRBV5-1	-	TRBJ2-1	CTSSLAWGIEREFLNEQFF	TGCACCAGCAGCTTGGCCTGGGGAATCGAGCGCGAATTCCTCAATGAGCAGTTCTTC
-	TRBV14	-	TRBJ2-2	CASSPHTGSVGELFF	TGTGCCAGCAGCCCCCATACAGGGTCGGTCGGGGAGCTGTTTTTT
-	TRBV12-3/TRBV12-4	-	TRBJ2-2	CASTADPEGPGELSF	TGTGCCAGCACCGCGGACCCGGAGGGACCCGGGGAGCTGTCTTTT
many	TRBV11-2	-	TRBJ1-2	CASSLTLLANYGYTF	TGTGCCAGCAGCTTAACCCTCCTAGCTAACTATGGCTACACCTTC
once	TRBV11-2	TRBD2	TRBJ2-7	CASSFTIAGAGPEQYF	TGTGCCAGCAGCTTTACGATAGCGGGAGCTGGACCCGAGCAGTACTTC
-	TRBV7-9	TRBD2	TRBJ2-7	CASSHLSGTSSYEQYF	TGTGCCAGCAGCCACCTGTCCGGGACTAGCTCCTACGAGCAGTACTTC
-	TRBV10-3	-	TRBJ1-2	CVISDVGGGYTF	TGTGTCATCAGTGATGTGGGGGGCGGCTACACCTTC
-	TRBV10-1	TRBD2	TRBJ2-3	CAPRGASGADTQYF	TGCGCCCCGAGAGGGGCTAGCGGGGCAGATACGCAGTATTTT
-	TRBV10-3	-	TRBJ2-3	CAISEDWGDTQYF	TGTGCCATCAGTGAGGACTGGGGTGATACGCAGTATTTT
once	TRBV4-2	TRBD2	TRBJ2-7	CASSQEVAGGGRGEHYF	TGTGCCAGCAGCCAAGAGGTAGCGGGAGGTGGCAGGGGCGAGCACTACTTC
-	TRBV13	-	TRBJ1-6	CASSFSGDSSLHF	TGTGCCAGCAGCTTCTCGGGGGACTCATCCCTCCACTTT
-	TRBV28	-	TRBJ2-5	CASGPGVATQYF	TGTGCCAGCGGACCAGGGGTTGCGACCCAGTACTTC
-	TRBV7-9	TRBD1	TRBJ2-3	CASSLGQRFSSTDTQYF	TGTGCCAGCAGCTTGGGACAGAGATTCTCTAGCACAGATACGCAGTATTTT
-	TRBV14	-	TRBJ1-4	CASSQGIGEKLFF	TGTGCCAGCAGCCAGGGAATCGGGGAAAAACTGTTTTTT
few	TRBV10-3	-	TRBJ2-7	CAISADLGTPYEQYF	TGTGCCATCAGTGCCGACCTCGGAACACCCTACGAGCAGTATTTC
-	TRBV6-5	TRBD2	TRBJ2-7	CASSYGTSVSYDQYF	TGTGCCAGCAGTTACGGGACTAGCGTGAGTTACGACCAGTACTTC
few	TRBV7-9	-	TRBJ2-5	CASSLIGNQETQYF	TGTGCCAGCAGCTTAATAGGGAACCAAGAGACCCAGTACTTC
-	TRBV7-9	-	TRBJ2-7	CASSPVGRTDQYF	TGTGCCAGCAGCCCCGTTGGACGAACTGACCAGTACTTC
few	TRBV7-8	TRBD1	TRBJ1-1	CASSLVLGTGGTEAFF	TGTGCCAGCAGCTTAGTTCTGGGGACAGGGGGGACTGAAGCTTTCTTT
-	TRBV5-1	-	TRBJ1-1	CASSLTSALNTEAFF	TGCGCCAGCAGCTTGACTTCAGCTTTGAACACTGAAGCTTTCTTT
-	TRBV11-2	-	TRBJ2-7	CASSLTMGSNERYF	TGTGCCAGCAGCTTAACCATGGGCTCAAACGAGCGGTACTTC
-	TRBV12-3/TRBV12-4	-	TRBJ2-5	CASSFARFGTQYF	TGTGCCAGCAGTTTCGCCCGTTTTGGGACCCAGTACTTC
many	TRBV11-2	TRBD1	TRBJ1-1	CASSPYGQGARNTEAFF	TGTGCCAGCAGCCCCTACGGACAGGGGGCGAGGAACACTGAAGCTTTCTTT
-	TRBV24-1	-	TRBJ2-2	CATVRLGDTGELFF	TGTGCCACCGTCAGACTAGGGGACACCGGGGAGCTGTTTTTT
-	TRBV7-2	-	TRBJ2-3	CASSSQVATDTQYF	TGTGCCAGCAGTTCGCAGGTGGCCACAGATACGCAGTATTTT
-	TRBV5-6	TRBD2	TRBJ2-1	CASSFSGNSYNEQFF	TGTGCCAGCAGTTTTAGCGGGAACTCCTACAATGAGCAGTTCTTC
-	TRBV6-5	-	TRBJ1-1	CTSSPRNQGNTEAFF	TGTACCAGCAGTCCTAGGAATCAGGGGAACACTGAAGCTTTCTTT
few	TRBV28	-	TRBJ1-1	CATQDRGTEAFF	TGTGCCACCCAAGACCGGGGCACCGAAGCTTTCTTT
few	TRBV6-1	-	TRBJ1-2	CASSENGNYGYTF	TGTGCCAGCAGTGAAAACGGAAACTATGGCTACACCTTC
-	TRBV25-1	-	TRBJ2-5	CASSLNSETQYF	TGTGCCAGCAGTCTAAACTCAGAGACCCAGTACTTC
-	TRBV18	-	TRBJ2-5	CASSTSKGETQYF	TGTGCCAGCTCAACTAGTAAGGGGGAGACCCAGTACTTC
-	TRBV11-3	TRBD1	TRBJ1-1	CASSLTGGSEAFF	TGTGCCAGCAGCTTAACAGGGGGGTCTGAAGCCTTCTTT
many	TRBV6-1	TRBD2	TRBJ2-7	CASSYSGTYEQYF	TGTGCCAGCAGCTATAGCGGGACCTACGAGCAGTACTTC
medium-sized	TRBV11-1	-	TRBJ2-7	CASSPAGVFYEQYF	TGTGCCAGCAGCCCTGCAGGGGTCTTCTACGAGCAGTACTTC
-	TRBV11-2	-	TRBJ2-3	CASSQGPPGTDTQYF	TGTGCCAGCAGCCAAGGACCTCCAGGCACAGATACGCAATATTTT
-	TRBV6-6	TRBD1	TRBJ1-1	CASSYTGGLNTEAFF	TGTGCCAGCAGTTACACAGGGGGCCTGAACACTGAAGCTTTCTTT
many	TRBV4-2	TRBD1	TRBJ1-3	CASSQAGQLFSGNTIYF	TGTGCCAGCAGCCAAGCGGGACAGTTATTCTCTGGAAACACCATATATTTT